The entry below describes one T cell receptor (beta chain). This clonotype was detected only a few times. Its antigen is not yet known. One end of the junction varies from germline; a read error may be responsible. The data belong to a study of Graves' ophthalmopathy and Graves' hyperthyroidism (dated by TCRdb to the late 2010s). For the wider study: Peripheral blood samples were taken at the time of initial diagnosis, before any treatment was given. Following sample collection, hyperthyroidism patients were given methimazole at a starting dose of 30 mg daily, and ophthalmopathy patients were given high-dose intravenous methylprednisolone. The study used signatures of the TCR beta repertoire to tell Graves' ophthalmopathy apart from Graves' hyperthyroidism and to predict which patients would progress to ophthalmopathy. An independent validation cohort was composed of roughly 18 hyperthyroidism patients and 17 patients who later progressed from hyperthyroidism to ophthalmopathy. A discovery set of about a hundred patients (around 40 ophthalmopathy, about 58 stable hyperthyroidism) was enrolled to explore V-J signatures distinguishing ophthalmopathy from hyperthyroidism. In total, some 130 blood samples were TCR-sequenced: around 42 ophthalmopathy, approximately 80 hyperthyroidism and some 17 hyperthyroidism-to-ophthalmopathy patients. T-cell repertoires of thyroid tissue and blood were compared in six or seven hyperthyroidism patients. Overall results and qualifications from the work: In validation, the model predicted ophthalmopathy progression with about 71% sensitivity and about 73% specificity; roughly 11 predicted patients were CT-confirmed with GO in a median of around 6 months. The 13-signature model separated ophthalmopathy from stable hyperthyroidism with 85% to 90% sensitivity and approximately 83% specificity in cross-validation, and 80%/75% in the test set. Most of the expanded thyroid clonotypes with a frequency above 0.001 were also detected in blood, and it was suggested that the thyroid immune response may be reflected by blood repertoires. Sample size was not predetermined statistically, and investigators were not blinded to group allocation.

For repertoire sequencing, the TCR beta CDR3 regions were amplified from RNA transcripts. The first round of RT-PCR was done with HTBI primers and the Qiagen OneStep RT-PCR kit, and was followed by a second round of multiplex PCR, then size selection and purification. The libraries underwent paired-end sequencing with 100 bp reads on an Illumina HiSeq2000. The original pipeline was this. SOAPnuke was used to process the reads, removing any read that contained adapters or uncalled bases, had a mean Phred below 15, or lacked an exact match to the constant primer or identifier. COPE v1.2.5 was used to merge high-quality paired reads. Unique nucleotide sequences were defined as clonotypes and aligned to IMGT TRB V, D and J references using MiTCR v1.1. Analysis was restricted to V-J combinations with a frequency above 0.0001, which covered roughly 99% of repertoires. For each V-J combination, a TCR clonal expansion and chaos score was defined as the ratio of F50 clonal expansion to chaos observed in the TCRdist matrix. Welch's t-statistics and random forest were used to reduce the features to about a dozen V-J combinations, which were then used as input to a naive Bayes classifier. The Morisita-Horn index was used to measure how similar the thyroid and blood repertoires were. TCRdb reanalyzed the raw reads on its own, using fastp at Q25 for trimming and MiXCR for clone calling, and kept in-frame beta chains. Entries that share a CDR3 protein sequence are merged under the most common genes and DNA. TCRdb's processing, not the authors', yielded these V and J calls. The sample table holds 600,000 to 700,000 distinct CDR3 sequences, of which roughly 41% were seen once. Over 2.5% of the sample is in the top ten clones.

Patients with ophthalmopathy had moderately to severely active disease, with a Clinical Activity Score of 3 or more, a NOSPECS grade of 4 or more, and a disease duration of less than 3 months. Patients with other autoimmune diseases, uncontrolled infections, pregnancy or lactation were excluded from the study. Clinical symptoms, serum thyroxine, TRAb, thyroid ultrasound and orbital computed tomography formed the basis of the diagnosis. Ficoll-Paque density gradient centrifugation was used to isolate PBMCs from about 10 ml of fresh peripheral blood. Total RNA was extracted with Trizol reagent and quality-checked on an Agilent 2100 Bioanalyzer. The sample comprised peripheral blood. The receptor was derived from an adult man with Graves' ophthalmopathy.

The DNA sequence is as follows: TGCGCCAGCAGCCACACGAACGTTTTTAGACAGGATCAGCCCCAGCATTTT. This gives the protein CASSHTNVFRQDQPQHF. The chain links TRBV7-9 with TRBJ1-5; a weak D assignment points to TRBD1 (6 bases agree). The CDR3, from cysteine to phenylalanine, totals 17 residues. CDR3 DNA only is kept here, 51 bases in frame from base 1. CDR1 and CDR2 are drawn from the germline V gene (reference sequence): SEHNR, FQNEAQ.